This TCR beta chain was retrieved from a study of T cell clonotyping in hematopoietic cell transplantation. Sequencing was performed with immunoSEQ multiplex PCR; in TCRdb, only in-frame clones are kept and a portion is missing. In the table there are approximately 75,000 clones, around 94% of which are singletons. Germline CDR1 MDHEN, CDR2 SYDVKM. The V and J ends lost 5 bases and 5 bases, in that order; junction bases with no gene match: 6. This CDR3 spans 14 amino acids. The gene calls are TRBV28 and TRBJ1-5, with TRBD1 matching over 7 bases. This TCR derives from a man aged 45-65 years in good health. Some clones in this sample may be carry-over from other donors' samples. Source material: peripheral blood mononuclear cells. DNA of the CDR3: TGTGCCAGCAGTCGCGACAGGGCCGATCAGCCCCAGCATTTT. This translates into CASSRDRADQPQHF.